What follows are 27 T cell receptor beta chains derived from one specimen sequenced in a study of cytomegalovirus exposure and HLA in healthy donors. The PCR contained 60 Vbeta and 13 Jbeta primers. Method: immunoSEQ multiplex PCR; TCRdb's copy keeps in-frame clones and lacks some. The sample yields 150,000 to 250,000 clones, of which the top ten take up roughly 0.74%. Sequenced input: PBMCs. Source of these receptors: a boy younger than 18 in good health and CMV-seronegative.

The J gene is TRBJ2-7, the V gene TRBV29-1; 7 positions match TRBD1. The germline V gene has CDR1 SQVTM and CDR2 ANQGSEA. Trimming took 5 bases from V and 6 from J; bases not matched to a gene: 7. CDR3 length equals 12 residues. The CDR3 sequence: CSVTQQGSEQYF. The DNA for the CDR3 is TGCAGCGTTACCCAACAGGGGTCCGAGCAGTACTTC.

This rearrangement joins TRBV6-1 to TRBJ1-2; D not certain. Germline V gene sequence: CDR1 MNHNS, CDR2 SASEGT. CDR3 size: 12 residues. V shed 2 bases and J shed 4 bases, with 5 bases lying between them. CDR3 region: CASSETGYGYTF. The CDR3 DNA follows: TGTGCCAGCAGTGAAACCGGCTATGGCTACACCTTC.

The chain recombines TRBV9 with TRBJ2-5, with TRBD2 matching over 15 bases. Germline-derived CDR1 and CDR2 are SGDLS and YYNGEE. This CDR3 region has 16 residues. Trimming cost V 3 bases and J 4 bases; bases outside gene matches: 4. This CDR3 is CASSGRTSGGVETQYF. The DNA of the CDR3 is TGTGCCAGCAGCGGAAGGACTAGCGGGGGGGTAGAGACCCAGTACTTC. Full variable domain (missing parts from reference TRBV9 and TRBJ2-5): DSGVTQTPKHLITATGQRVTLRCSPRSGDLSVYWYQQSLDQGLQFLIQYYNGEERAKGNILERFSAQQFPDLHSELNLSSLELGDSALYFCASSGRTSGGVETQYFGPGTRLLVL.

The V and J genes are TRBV6-1 and TRBJ2-5, with D tentatively TRBD1 (8 bases). The germline V and J ends were trimmed by 6 bases and 2 bases, with 16 bases remaining between them. CDR1 and CDR2 from the germline V gene are MNHNS and SASEGT. The CDR3 extends over 15 amino acids. The CDR3 reads CASRGGTGPQETQYF. The DNA for the CDR3 is TGTGCCAGCAGGGGGGGGACAGGTCCACAAGAGACCCAGTACTTC.

The CDR3 reads CASSQEGISYGYTF. As DNA, the CDR3 is TGTGCCAGCAGCCAAGAGGGCATCTCCTATGGCTACACCTTC. The chain joins TRBV4-2 to TRBJ1-2, with D uncertain. V gave up 0 bases and J gave up 4 bases, with 9 bases separating them. Germline values: CDR1 LGHNA, CDR2 YNFKEQ. The CDR3 loop spans 14 amino acids.

Points on this clone: An end of the junction does not agree with germline; a read error may underlie this. The V call is TRBV7-9, the J call TRBJ1-1; 7 nucleotides align to TRBD1. Germline CDR1 is SEHNR and CDR2 is FQNEAQ (reference sequence). The CDR3 runs 15 residues. The CDR3 sequence: CASSKAVGQATGAFF. The CDR3 DNA sequence: TGTGCCAGCAGCAAAGCCGTAGGACAGGCTACTGGAGCTTTCTTT.

The J gene is TRBJ2-1, the V gene TRBV25-1, with 16 bases matching TRBD2. The CDR3 is 17 residues long. V was pared by 2 bases and J by 6 bases, with 4 bases of the junction left unmatched. CDR1 is MGHDK and CDR2 is SYGVNS in the germline V gene. Here the CDR3 DNA reads TGTGCCAGCAGTGAAGGGACTAGCGGGGGGGCTCGCAATGAGCAGTTCTTC. This codes for CASSEGTSGGARNEQFF.

Notes on this clone: Other DNA sequences in this specimen translate into the identical CDR3. The chain recombines TRBV2 with TRBJ1-5, with unresolved D. This CDR3 region has 13 residues. Germline values: CDR1 SNHLY, CDR2 FYNNEI. The germline V and J ends were trimmed by 6 bases and 2 bases, with 8 bases remaining between them. This CDR3 is CASSPGGNQPQHF. The CDR3 DNA is TGTGCCAGCAGCCCGGGAGGCAATCAGCCCCAGCATTTT.

This chain connects TRBV7-9 to TRBJ1-5; tentatively, D is TRBD1 (6 bases). The CDR3 runs to 15 residues. Germline-derived CDR1 and CDR2 are SEHNR and FQNEAQ (reference sequence). V shed 1 base and J shed 6 bases, with 13 bases lying between them. The DNA for the CDR3 is TGTGCCAGCAGCTTAGGCGGGGGGGCGAGTCAGCCCCAGCATTTT. Translated, it gives CASSLGGGASQPQHF.

V gene TRBV6-5 combines with J gene TRBJ2-7; 8 bases align to TRBD1. V lost 5 bases and J lost 5; bases outside the gene matches: 2. The V gene's germline CDR1 is MNHEY and CDR2 SVGAGI. This CDR3 is 12 amino acids long. As DNA, the CDR3 is TGTGCCAGCAGTCTACAGGGGGACGAGCAGTACTTC. This encodes CASSLQGDEQYF.

The chain carries TRBV6-5 and TRBJ2-7, with D possibly being TRBD2 (5 bases). Germline CDR1 is MNHEY and CDR2 is SVGAGI. This CDR3 is 14 amino acids long. V gave up 3 bases and J gave up 5 bases, with 14 bases separating them. The CDR3 loop is CASSYSLRVDEQYF. CDR3 DNA sequence: TGTGCCAGCAGTTATTCTCTGAGGGTGGACGAGCAGTACTTC.

The rearrangement uses TRBV29-1 and TRBJ2-1, with 11 bases matching TRBD1. Germline CDR1 SQVTM, CDR2 ANQGSEA. CDR3 length equals 13 residues. V was clipped by 7 bases and J by 8 bases; unmatched bases: 7. The CDR3 loop reads CSGTGGLRDEQFF. The CDR3 DNA reads TGCAGCGGGACAGGGGGCTTAAGGGATGAGCAGTTCTTC.

The chain couples TRBV5-8 to TRBJ1-2, with TRBD1 identical over 10 bases. The CDR3 runs 14 residues. Per the germline V gene, CDR1 is SGHTS and CDR2 is YDEGEE. The J segment lost 6 bases and the V segment lost 3 bases, leaving 5 bases of the junction unmatched. The CDR3 reads CASSSDRGLDGYTF. CDR3 DNA: TGTGCCAGCAGCTCTGACAGGGGGCTGGATGGCTACACCTTC.

The chain recombines TRBV29-1 with TRBJ1-2; D uncertain. Per germline, CDR1 SQVTM and CDR2 ANQGSEA. Trimming removed 4 bases at V and 8 bases at J, with 17 bases between. The CDR3 runs 13 residues. The CDR3 region is CSVASAGSPGYTF. For the CDR3, the DNA is TGCAGCGTTGCCTCGGCAGGTTCACCCGGCTACACCTTC.

Concerning this clone: One end of the junction does not line up with germline, which may come from a read error. The chain couples TRBV19 to TRBJ1-1, with D uncertain. This CDR3 has 14 amino acids. Germline lookup yields CDR1 LNHDA and CDR2 SQIVND (reference sequence). CDR3 nucleotides: TGTGCCAGTAGACCCCGCGGAGGGAACCCTGAAGCTTTCTTT. Its translation: CASRPRGGNPEAFF. The full variable domain, its missing parts supplied by reference TRBV19 and TRBJ1-1, is DGGITQSPKYLFRKEGQNVTLSCEQNLNHDAMYWYRQDPGQGLRLIYYSQIVNDFQKGDIAEGYSVSREKKESFPLTVTSAQKNPTAFYLCASRPRGGNPEAFFGQGTRLTVV.

The V call is TRBV28, the J call TRBJ2-3, with D unclear. Germline V gene lookup returns CDR1 MDHEN and CDR2 SYDVKM. CDR3 length equals 12 residues. Trimming removed 6 bases from V and 4 bases from J, with 8 bases in between. The CDR3 sequence is CASSEVSDTQYF. CDR3 nucleotide sequence: TGTGCCAGCAGCGAGGTATCAGATACGCAGTATTTT. The variable domain in full, with the rest retrieved from reference TRBV28 and TRBJ2-3, is DVKVTQSSRYLVKRTGEKVFLECVQDMDHENMFWYRQDPGLGLRLIYFSYDVKMKEKGDIPEGYSVSREKKERFSLILESASTNQTSMYLCASSEVSDTQYFGPGTRLTVL.

The chain couples TRBV7-9 to TRBJ1-2; maybe TRBD1 (6 bases). Germline loops: CDR1 SEHNR, CDR2 FQNEAQ (reference sequence). V was shortened by 5 bases and J by 3 bases, with 10 bases between the two germline ends. The CDR3 totals 13 residues. The CDR3 reads CASSMDSYYGYTF. The CDR3 DNA sequence: TGTGCCAGCAGCATGGACAGCTACTATGGCTACACCTTC.

V usage is TRBV2 and J usage is TRBJ1-3; 8 bases line up with TRBD1. The V and J ends lost 0 bases and 9 bases, in that order; junction bases with no gene match: 16. This CDR3 region has 18 residues. The germline V gene has CDR1 SNHLY and CDR2 FYNNEI. For the CDR3, the DNA is TGTGCCAGCAGTGAAGCCGGCAGGACAGGGACGGCATTGGCCACCATATATTTT. The encoded protein is CASSEAGRTGTALATIYF. The variable domain in full, completed from reference TRBV2 and TRBJ1-3, reads EPEVTQTPSHQVTQMGQEVILRCVPISNHLYFYWYRQILGQKVEFLVSFYNNEISEKSEIFDDQFSVERPDGSNFTLKIRSTKLEDSAMYFCASSEAGRTGTALATIYFGEGSWLTVV.

The V and J genes are TRBV30 and TRBJ1-2; a weak D match, TRBD1 (6 bases). V was clipped by 3 bases and J by 1 base, with 9 bases between them. CDR3 length: 13 residues. Germline CDR1 GTSNPN, CDR2 SVGIG (reference sequence). CDR3 sequence reads: CAWRLQGNYGYTF. The CDR3 coding sequence is TGTGCCTGGAGGTTACAGGGTAACTATGGCTACACCTTC.

This chain joins TRBV9 and TRBJ2-3, with 9 nucleotides matching TRBD1. This CDR3 has 15 amino acids. The germline V gene has CDR1 SGDLS and CDR2 YYNGEE. The V segment lost 3 bases and the J segment 2 bases; nucleotides outside the gene matches: 4. The CDR3 DNA sequence: TGTGCCAGCAGCGAATACAGGGGGCCCACAGATACGCAGTATTTT. Translating it yields CASSEYRGPTDTQYF.

The chain employs TRBV9 and TRBJ2-7; the D gene is possibly TRBD2 (6 bases). The V gene lost 3 bases and the J gene lost 0 bases, with 10 bases spanning the gap. The V gene's germline CDR1 is SGDLS and CDR2 YYNGEE. The CDR3 has 14 residues. The CDR3 sequence: CASSARDGSYEQYF. CDR3 nucleotide sequence: TGTGCCAGCAGCGCGCGGGACGGCTCCTACGAGCAGTACTTC.

The V and J genes are TRBV5-5 and TRBJ1-1, with D perhaps matching TRBD1 (5 bases). Deletions cut 0 bases from V and 0 bases from J, with 12 bases between. Germline V lookup: CDR1 SGHKS, CDR2 YYEKEE (reference sequence). The CDR3 covers 16 residues. CDR3 coding DNA: TGTGCCAGCAGCTTGGGGGGGGGAAGGTTGAACACTGAAGCTTTCTTT. Translation gives CASSLGGGRLNTEAFF.

The rearrangement joins TRBV13 to TRBJ2-1, with 8 bases lining up with TRBD2. The V segment lost 5 bases and the J segment 15 bases; nucleotides outside the gene matches: 9. Germline lookup yields CDR1 PRHDT and CDR2 FYEKMQ (reference sequence). The CDR3 sequence is 12 residues long. DNA of the CDR3: TGTGCCAGCAGCACTTACGGGGGGGTCCTGTTCTTC. Protein sequence: CASSTYGGVLFF.

The J gene is TRBJ1-3, the V gene TRBV7-8; D not resolved. This CDR3 comprises 16 residues. The germline V gene has CDR1 SGHVS and CDR2 FQNEAQ. V lost 3 bases and J lost 2, with 14 bases in between. The CDR3 loop reads CASSFLRRETGNTIYF. The CDR3 bases are TGTGCCAGCAGCTTTCTCAGGAGGGAAACTGGAAACACCATATATTTT.

CDR3 nucleotide sequence: TGCAGCGTTGTGGACAGGTTAGGGCAGTACTTC. This translates into CSVVDRLGQYF. This chain joins TRBV29-1 and TRBJ2-7; 7 bases align to TRBD1. CDR3 length: 11 amino acids. Germline CDR1 SQVTM, CDR2 ANQGSEA. With V trimmed by 4 bases and J by 9 bases, 6 bases remained unmatched.

The CDR3 nucleotides are TGTGCAAGTCGCTTAGCGGTAGCTAGCGGGGGGACGGTCGTCGAGACCCAGTACTTC. Residues: CASRLAVASGGTVVETQYF. The chain joins TRBV12-2 to TRBJ2-5; TRBD2 was called by the table and not checked on the DNA. TRBV12-2 is listed as a pseudogene. This CDR3 has 19 amino acids.

This rearrangement joins TRBV27 to TRBJ2-5; maybe TRBD2 (5 bases). V was cut by 4 bases and J by 0 bases, with 15 bases left in between. This CDR3 spans 16 amino acids. CDR1 is MNHEY and CDR2 is SMNVEV in the germline V gene (reference sequence). The CDR3 region is CASSSRLNAYQETQYF. The CDR3 DNA is TGTGCCAGCAGTTCTCGACTAAACGCCTACCAAGAGACCCAGTACTTC.